The present entry profiles one T cell receptor beta chain with its context. This entry belongs to a study of blood T cell repertoires in COVID-19. Turning to the study itself: The origin of the acute and convalescent COVID-19 samples was the United States, Italy and Spain.

Using immunoSEQ multiplex PCR, the repertoire was profiled, and TCRdb retains in-frame clones only, with some absent. This repertoire shows about 290,000 clones, roughly 89% found once; its top ten account for 3%. V shed 7 bases and J shed 6 bases, with 19 bases lying between them. The CDR3 is 15 amino acids. CDR1 and CDR2 from the germline V gene are LNHDA and SQIVND (reference sequence). This clonotype was obtained from a woman in her 30s with active or convalescent COVID-19. The chain has TRBV19 and TRBJ1-5; D is unresolved. The sequencing sample was made of peripheral blood. In DNA, the CDR3 is TGTGCCAGTACCCTCTTGCCCCTTGGCGGTCAGCCCCAGCATTTT. Protein product: CASTLLPLGGQPQHF. The variable domain in full, with the rest retrieved from reference TRBV19 and TRBJ1-5, is DGGITQSPKYLFRKEGQNVTLSCEQNLNHDAMYWYRQDPGQGLRLIYYSQIVNDFQKGDIAEGYSVSREKKESFPLTVTSAQKNPTAFYLCASTLLPLGGQPQHFGDGTRLSIL.